The clone carrying this TCR beta chain was counted a few times. The antigen remains unidentified. Clones were read by immunoSEQ multiplex PCR, and TCRdb kept only the in-frame ones, dropping some. Of 95,000 to 150,000 clones listed, approximately 90% were seen once; the top ten hold roughly 4.2%. These data belong to a study of T cell responses to AZD1222 COVID-19 vaccine. General study results and limits: Donors, mostly white British, included more females; clonal diversity was possibly underestimated. Only a handful of AZD1222 recipients, roughly six in all, had baseline seropositivity. Repertoire sampling was restricted to post-peak T cell response timepoints. Per reports, nearly half of all spike-specific TCRs target regions that are unmutated in variants.

Germline V lookup: CDR1 SEHNR, CDR2 FQNEAQ (reference sequence). Trimming pared 6 bases from V and 3 bases from J, leaving 21 bases between. The CDR3 extends over 16 amino acids. The sequence came from an adult who received the MenACWY meningococcal vaccine as a control. This specimen was peripheral blood, taken 28 days after the second dose of the MenACWY control vaccine. J is TRBJ2-7 and V is TRBV7-9; the D gene could be TRBD1 or TRBD2 (5 bases each). CDR3 sequence reads: CASSTTGPRWDYEQYF. CDR3 nucleotide sequence: TGTGCCAGCAGTACTACGGGACCCCGGTGGGACTACGAGCAGTACTTC.